This T cell receptor (beta chain) originates from a study of early T cells in non-severe SARS-CoV-2 infection. Across the study: With bulk RNA from unsorted whole blood as input, sequencing yielded unpaired chains.

This clonotype came up many times. With 6 bases clipped from V and 7 bases from J, the junction kept 6 bases outside the gene matches. CDR3 length: 13 residues. Germline CDR1 is MNHEY and CDR2 is SVGEGT. Molecules of cDNA were individually given unique molecular identifiers that were attached to them. TCRdb itself ran the 5' RACE reads through MiXCR, one entry per CDR3 protein. The top ten hold roughly 13% of the sample, which has around 37,000 distinct CDR3 sequences, 9% seen once. The receptor comes from an adult who was a healthcare worker with PCR-confirmed SARS-CoV-2 infection or an uninfected control (not recorded which). This chain uses TRBV6-2 or TRBV6-3 with TRBJ1-5, with TRBD1 matching over 7 bases. Sequences were obtained from whole blood. The CDR3 sequence is CASSNDRVQPQHF. In DNA form, the CDR3 reads TGTGCCAGCAGCAACGACAGGGTGCAGCCCCAGCATTTT.